The TCR beta chain described here comes from a study of OX40 agonist ivuxolimab in advanced cancers. Overall study: Of the patients, three showed partial responses, one with hepatocellular carcinoma and two with cutaneous melanoma. Study-wide results and limits: More expanded clones were seen, on average, in CD8+ T cells than in CD4+. Some patients who did not respond also had low normalized T-cell clonal expansion.

A remark on this clone: Antigen unknown.

Libraries were prepared by immunoSEQ multiplex PCR; TCRdb keeps only in-frame clonotypes and omits some of them. The sample gives roughly 26,000 clones, 80% to 90% of which show up once; just under 20% is in the top ten. The CDR3 runs 13 residues. The germline V gene has CDR1 MDHEN and CDR2 SYDVKM. The ends were cut back, 4 bases at V and 6 bases at J, with 11 bases in the middle. The sequence derives from an adult with an advanced solid tumor such as melanoma, head and neck, liver or kidney cancer. The chain couples TRBV28 to TRBJ2-3; perhaps D is TRBD1 or TRBD2 (5 bases each). Specimen: CD4+ or CD8+ T cells sorted from blood, collected in a trial of the OX40 agonist ivuxolimab. CDR3 in amino acids: CASSSERGDTQYF. The CDR3 region has the DNA TGTGCCAGCAGTTCGGAACGGGGCGATACGCAGTATTTT.